These 29 T cell receptor beta chains share one sample of origin, sequenced in a study of blood T cells in healthy people across ages. A second roughly 6 to 12 cycle PCR used barcoded and J-beta primers. TCRdb reanalysed the 5' RACE reads using MiXCR and keeps one entry per CDR3 protein. The sample includes about a million distinct CDR3 sequences, around two fifths of them seen just once. Sequencing used blood. These receptors were collected from a man between 18 and 35 years old in good health.

This clonotype appeared a few times. This chain joins TRBV29-1 and TRBJ2-2, with D maybe TRBD1 (6 bases). V was pared by 3 bases and J by 4 bases, with 12 bases between. CDR1 and CDR2 (germline): SQVTM, ANQGSEA. This CDR3 has 14 amino acids. The CDR3 DNA follows: TGCAGCGTTGAGCAGGGGAGAGCCACCGGGGAGCTGTTTTTT. Encoded protein: CSVEQGRATGELFF.

There are many counts of this clonotype. J is TRBJ2-3 and V is TRBV12-3 or TRBV12-4, with TRBD2 matching 8 bases. The CDR3 contains 12 residues. J was trimmed by 4 bases and V by 6 bases; bases with no gene match: 0. This CDR3 reads CASRRGADTQYF. CDR3 sequence (DNA): TGTGCCAGCAGGCGGGGGGCAGATACGCAGTATTTT.

The chain employs TRBV6-1 and TRBJ1-5; D not certain. V was cut by 3 bases and J by 4 bases, with 7 bases left in between. Germline CDR1 is MNHNS and CDR2 is SASEGT. CDR3 length: 13 residues. The CDR3 loop reads CASSERENQPQHF. For the CDR3, the DNA is TGTGCCAGCAGTGAGAGGGAGAATCAGCCCCAGCATTTT.

A few counts support this clonotype. The chain is built from TRBV7-2 and TRBJ2-3; D call uncertain. The V gene lost 3 bases and the J gene lost 3 bases, with 13 bases spanning the gap. The CDR3 sequence is 15 residues long. CDR1 and CDR2 from the germline V gene are SGHTA and FQGNSA. CDR3 sequence: CASSLAGRRTDTQYF. CDR3 DNA: TGTGCCAGCAGCTTGGCCGGACGACGGACAGATACGCAGTATTTT.

This chain links TRBV6-6 with TRBJ2-3; D gene unclear. The CDR3 loop spans 14 amino acids. V was pared by 2 bases and J by 0 bases, with 6 bases between. The germline V gene has CDR1 MNHNY and CDR2 SVGAGI (reference sequence). CDR3 nucleotides: TGTGCCAGCAGTTACGAAGCGAGCACAGATACGCAGTATTTT. Protein sequence: CASSYEASTDTQYF.

The J gene is TRBJ1-1, the V gene TRBV4-1, with a possible D match to TRBD1 (6 bases). Trimming left V 1 base short and J 1 base short, with 16 bases between. The CDR3 sequence is 17 residues long. CDR1 and CDR2 (germline): MGHRA, YSYEKL. CDR3 sequence: CASSQGNGLGANTEAFF. In DNA form, the CDR3 reads TGCGCCAGCAGCCAAGGGAACGGTTTGGGGGCGAACACTGAAGCTTTCTTT.

The rearrangement uses TRBV20-1 and TRBJ1-1, with no clear D. Germline CDR1 reads DFQATT; CDR2 reads SNEGSKA (reference sequence). CDR3 length equals 11 residues. Trimming took 0 bases from V and 6 from J, leaving 5 bases between them. CDR3: CSARDKAEAFF. CDR3 nucleotides: TGCAGTGCTAGAGATAAGGCTGAAGCTTTCTTT.

The chain employs TRBV5-1 and TRBJ2-5, with TRBD1 as a possible D gene (8 bases). V lost 1 base to trimming and J lost 2 bases, with 18 bases between them. The CDR3 is made up of 17 amino acids. Germline lookup yields CDR1 SGHRS and CDR2 YFSETQ. The CDR3 bases are TGCGCCAGCAGCTTGACGTCGGGGGGACAGGAACAAGAGACCCAGTACTTC. Translated: CASSLTSGGQEQETQYF.

This clonotype came up a few times. The rearrangement links TRBV3-1 to TRBJ2-3; D assignment may be TRBD1 or TRBD2 (6 bases each). Germline lookup yields CDR1 LGHDT and CDR2 YNNKEL (reference sequence). With 4 bases removed from V and 3 bases from J, the gap between germline ends came to 17 bases. The CDR3 contains 16 residues. The CDR3 DNA reads TGTGCCAGCAGCCTTCTGGAGGGGGGATATACAGATACGCAGTATTTT. It translates to CASSLLEGGYTDTQYF.

On this clonotype: A read error may account for a junction end that differs from germline. The V gene is TRBV24-1, the J gene TRBJ2-1; TRBD2 aligns across 8 bases. The germline V gene has CDR1 KGHDR and CDR2 SFDVKD. The CDR3 sequence is 19 residues long. The CDR3 region is CAASANTRSGTSSYNEQFF. The CDR3 nucleotides read TGTGCCGCCAGTGCCAATACAAGATCCGGGACTAGCTCCTACAATGAGCAGTTCTTC.

This clonotype was counted between two and nine times. This chain links TRBV29-1 with TRBJ1-1; D unresolved. Per the germline V gene, CDR1 is SQVTM and CDR2 is ANQGSEA. V lost 5 bases, J lost 1 base, and 8 bases lay in between. The CDR3 is 12 residues long. Here the CDR3 reads CSVQARNTEAFF. In DNA form, the CDR3 reads TGCAGCGTTCAGGCTCGGAACACTGAAGCTTTCTTT. The whole variable domain, remainder taken from reference TRBV29-1 and TRBJ1-1, is SAVISQKPSRDICQRGTSLTIQCQVDSQVTMMFWYRQQPGQSLTLIATANQGSEATYESGFVIDKFPISRPNLTFSTLTVSNMSPEDSSIYLCSVQARNTEAFFGQGTRLTVV.

This clonotype has more than one count but fewer than ten. The rearrangement links TRBV6-5 to TRBJ2-1; a possible D gene is TRBD1 (5 bases). Trimming took 5 bases from V and 4 from J, leaving 18 bases between them. The CDR3 spans 16 residues. Germline V CDR1 and CDR2: MNHEY, SVGAGI. As DNA, the CDR3 is TGTGCCAGCAGTCGACCTTCAGGGTCGCAGTACAATGAGCAGTTCTTC. Its translation is CASSRPSGSQYNEQFF.

Comment on this clonotype: A much more abundant neighbour one base away suggests this may be a read error. The rearrangement links TRBV4-3 to TRBJ1-2, with unresolved D. CDR1 LGHNA and CDR2 YSLEER come from the germline V gene. This CDR3 spans 15 amino acids. V was pared by 2 bases and J by 4 bases, with 14 bases between. CDR3 bases: TGCGCCAGCAGCCAATCGGTCCCAGCTAGCTATGGCTACACCTTC. Amino acids: CASSQSVPASYGYTF.

Only a few counts were recorded for this clonotype. The chain uses TRBV10-3 and TRBJ1-5; tentatively, D is TRBD1 (5 bases). The CDR3 is made up of 16 amino acids. V shed 3 bases and J shed 3 bases, with 15 bases lying between them. CDR1 ENHRY and CDR2 SYGVKD come from the germline V gene. DNA of the CDR3: TGTGCCATCAGTGAAGCCGGGACGGACCTCAATCAGCCCCAGCATTTT. Residues: CAISEAGTDLNQPQHF.

The V call is TRBV4-1, the J call TRBJ2-3; TRBD2 is a possible D gene (7 bases). V was trimmed by 1 base and J by 4 bases, leaving 12 bases between them. CDR1 MGHRA and CDR2 YSYEKL come from the germline V gene. The CDR3 is 15 residues long. The CDR3 sequence: CASSQAGGHADTQYF. In nucleotides, the CDR3 is TGCGCCAGCAGCCAAGCGGGGGGCCACGCAGATACGCAGTATTTT.

In nucleotides, the CDR3 is TGTGCCAGCAGTTACTCGCGGCAGGTACCCGTTCATAGCAATCAGCCCCAGCATTTT. Its translation is CASSYSRQVPVHSNQPQHF. The J gene is TRBJ1-5, the V gene TRBV6-2 or TRBV6-3; D not resolved. This CDR3 has 19 amino acids. CDR1 and CDR2 (germline): MNHEY, SVGEGT. The V and J ends lost 0 bases and 0 bases respectively, with 18 bases between them.

This clonotype was seen at least ten times. The chain links TRBV4-2 to TRBJ1-4; D is uncertain. The CDR3 covers 16 residues. V was clipped by 1 base and J by 7 bases, with 16 bases between them. Germline V gene sequence: CDR1 LGHNA, CDR2 YNFKEQ. CDR3 protein: CASSQANGRGGEKLFF. DNA of the CDR3: TGTGCCAGCAGCCAAGCTAACGGGCGGGGTGGTGAAAAACTGTTTTTT.

The chain couples TRBV4-2 to TRBJ1-1; TRBD1 matches 10 bases. Trimming took 3 bases from V and 8 from J; bases not matched to a gene: 6. The germline gives CDR1 LGHNA, CDR2 YNFKEQ. CDR3 length: 14 residues. This CDR3 is CASSHDGQGGEAFF. CDR3 DNA sequence: TGTGCCAGCAGCCATGACGGACAGGGGGGGGAAGCTTTCTTT.

The V and J genes are TRBV20-1 and TRBJ2-1; D is undetermined. Per germline, CDR1 DFQATT and CDR2 SNEGSKA (reference sequence). The CDR3 loop spans 16 amino acids. The V and J ends lost 3 bases and 1 base respectively, with 16 bases between them. CDR3 sequence: CSASKAVPISYNEQFF. The CDR3 nucleotides read TGCAGTGCTAGCAAGGCGGTGCCTATATCCTACAATGAGCAGTTCTTC.

CDR3 sequence: CSVGRADEQYF. Written as DNA, the CDR3 is TGCAGCGTTGGGCGGGCCGATGAGCAGTACTTC. The chain combines TRBV29-1 with TRBJ2-5; tentative D call: TRBD2 (5 bases). Germline lookup yields CDR1 SQVTM and CDR2 ANQGSEA. V gave up 4 bases and J gave up 11 bases, with 14 bases separating them. This CDR3 has 11 residues.

The chain combines TRBV5-1 with TRBJ2-1; 7 bases agree with TRBD2. CDR1 is SGHRS and CDR2 is YFSETQ in the germline V gene. There are 15 residues in the CDR3. The junction had 8 bases not matched to a gene; V was cut back by 0 bases and J by 8 bases. The CDR3 protein is CASSLEAGVSDEQFF. Written as DNA, the CDR3 is TGCGCCAGCAGCTTGGAGGCGGGAGTCAGCGATGAGCAGTTCTTC.

This clonotype was seen a handful of times. The CDR3 region is CASSDGPSIGRIPNEKLFF. The DNA for the CDR3 is TGTGCCAGCAGCGACGGGCCCTCCATCGGTCGGATCCCCAATGAAAAACTGTTTTTT. This chain joins TRBV5-6 and TRBJ1-4; D gene uncertain. Germline values: CDR1 SGHDT, CDR2 YYEEEE. This CDR3 is 19 amino acids long. V was cut by 4 bases and J by 5 bases, with 27 bases left in between. The variable domain in full, with the rest retrieved from reference TRBV5-6 and TRBJ1-4, is DAGVTQSPTHLIKTRGQQVTLRCSPKSGHDTVSWYQQALGQGPQFIFQYYEEEERQRGNFPDRFSGHQFPNYSSELNVNALLLGDSALYLCASSDGPSIGRIPNEKLFFGSGTQLSVL.

This chain connects TRBV7-8 to TRBJ1-1; D is perhaps TRBD1 (6 bases). The V gene lost 5 bases and the J gene lost 6 bases, with 19 bases spanning the gap. Germline assignment: CDR1 SGHVS and CDR2 FQNEAQ. CDR3 size: 15 residues. The CDR3 bases are TGTGCCAGCAGCCCTGAGTGGGGGGGGGCGGCTGAAGCTTTCTTT. Amino acids: CASSPEWGGAAEAFF.

This clonotype was observed a single time. This chain links TRBV20-1 with TRBJ1-4; 7 positions match TRBD1. The CDR3 consists of 13 residues. From germline, CDR1 is DFQATT and CDR2 SNEGSKA (reference sequence). V gave up 5 bases and J gave up 8 bases; unmatched junction bases: 8. Here the CDR3 DNA reads TGCAGTGCTCAACGAACAGGGGCCGAAAAACTGTTTTTT. It codes for CSAQRTGAEKLFF.

This clonotype came up a few times. CDR3 nucleotides: TGCGCCAGCAGCTTGGGGCGGAAGAGCTCCTACAATGAGCAGTTCTTC. Translating gives CASSLGRKSSYNEQFF. V and J are TRBV5-1 and TRBJ2-1; D gene uncertain. V dropped 0 bases and J dropped 0 bases, with 10 bases sitting between them. The CDR3 spans 16 residues. The germline V gene has CDR1 SGHRS and CDR2 YFSETQ.

This clonotype has a single count. The chain carries TRBV11-1 and TRBJ1-2; possibly TRBD1 for D (6 bases). This CDR3 has 12 residues. V lost 5 bases and J 13 bases, leaving 17 bases between the germline ends. CDR1 is SGHAT and CDR2 is FQDESV in the germline V gene (reference sequence). CDR3: CASSQTAGASTF. DNA for the CDR3: TGTGCCAGCAGCCAAACTGCGGGGGCATCCACCTTC.

J is TRBJ2-2 and V is TRBV5-1; 11 positions agree with TRBD2. Germline V CDR1 and CDR2: SGHRS, YFSETQ. The CDR3 is 16 residues long. V shed 4 bases, J shed 5 bases, and the junction held 7 bases outside the gene matches. This CDR3 reads CASSAPTSGGTGELFF. CDR3 nucleotides: TGCGCCAGCAGCGCCCCCACTAGCGGGGGAACCGGGGAGCTGTTTTTT.

The gene calls are TRBV20-1 and TRBJ2-7; possible D gene TRBD1, 6 bases. CDR1 is DFQATT, CDR2 SNEGSKA, per germline (reference sequence). This CDR3 has 13 amino acids. The V end lost 6 bases, the J end lost 0 bases, and 12 bases lay between the germline ends. Here the CDR3 reads CSALRDNSYEQYF. DNA for the CDR3: TGCAGTGCGCTCCGGGACAACTCCTACGAGCAGTACTTC.

The V and J genes are TRBV20-1 and TRBJ1-4, with unresolved D. This CDR3 spans 15 amino acids. Germline CDR1 reads DFQATT; CDR2 reads SNEGSKA (reference sequence). V lost 1 base to trimming and J lost 2 bases, with 11 bases between them. The CDR3 reads CSARVTGVTNEKLFF. CDR3 coding DNA: TGCAGTGCTAGAGTAACCGGAGTGACTAATGAAAAACTGTTTTTT.